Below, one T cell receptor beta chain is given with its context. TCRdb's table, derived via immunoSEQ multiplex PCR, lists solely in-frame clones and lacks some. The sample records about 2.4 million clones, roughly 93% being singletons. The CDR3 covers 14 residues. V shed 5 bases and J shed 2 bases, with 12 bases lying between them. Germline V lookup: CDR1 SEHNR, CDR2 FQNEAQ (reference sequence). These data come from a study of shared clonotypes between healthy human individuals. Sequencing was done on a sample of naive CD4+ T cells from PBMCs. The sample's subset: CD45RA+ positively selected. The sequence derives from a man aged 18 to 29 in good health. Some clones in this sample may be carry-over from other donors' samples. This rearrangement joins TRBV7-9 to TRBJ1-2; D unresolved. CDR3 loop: CASSGMTANYGYTF. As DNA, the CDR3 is TGTGCCAGCAGCGGGATGACGGCAAACTATGGCTACACCTTC. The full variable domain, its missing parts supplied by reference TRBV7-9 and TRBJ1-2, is DTGVSQNPRHKITKRGQNVTFRCDPISEHNRLYWYRQTLGQGPEFLTYFQNEAQLEKSRLLSDRFSAERPKGSFSTLEIQRTEQGDSAMYLCASSGMTANYGYTFGSGTRLTVV.